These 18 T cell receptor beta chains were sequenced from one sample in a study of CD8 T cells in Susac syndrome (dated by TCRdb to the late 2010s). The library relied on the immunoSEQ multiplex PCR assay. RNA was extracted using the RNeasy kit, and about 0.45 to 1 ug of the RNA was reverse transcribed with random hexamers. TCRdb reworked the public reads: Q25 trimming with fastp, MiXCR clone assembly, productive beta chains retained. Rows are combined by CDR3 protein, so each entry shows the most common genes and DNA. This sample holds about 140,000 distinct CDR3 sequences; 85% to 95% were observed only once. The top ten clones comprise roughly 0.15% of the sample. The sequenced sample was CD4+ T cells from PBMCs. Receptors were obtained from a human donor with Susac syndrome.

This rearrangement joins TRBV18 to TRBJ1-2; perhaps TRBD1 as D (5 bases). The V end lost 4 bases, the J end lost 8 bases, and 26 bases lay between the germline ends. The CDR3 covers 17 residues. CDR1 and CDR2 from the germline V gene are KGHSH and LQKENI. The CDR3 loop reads CASSQGPGRLTAGGYTF. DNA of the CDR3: TGTGCCAGCTCACAAGGACCGGGACGGCTAACGGCGGGCGGCTACACCTTC.

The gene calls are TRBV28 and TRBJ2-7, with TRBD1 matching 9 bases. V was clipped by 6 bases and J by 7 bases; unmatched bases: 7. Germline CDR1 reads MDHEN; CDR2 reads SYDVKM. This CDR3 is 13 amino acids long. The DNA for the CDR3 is TGTGCCAGCAGCGGGACAGGGCAGGGGGAGCAGTACTTC. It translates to CASSGTGQGEQYF.

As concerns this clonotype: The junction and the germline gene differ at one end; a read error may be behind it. The CDR3 sequence is CSVARQAPGNTIYF. CDR3 coding DNA: TGCAGCGTTGCTCGGCAGGCCCCTGGGAACACCATATATTTT. This chain connects TRBV29-1 to TRBJ1-3; D uncertain. The CDR3 consists of 14 residues. Germline CDR1 and CDR2: SQVTM and ANQGSEA. The complete variable domain, with remaining parts taken from reference TRBV29-1 and TRBJ1-3, reads SAVISQKPSRDICQRGTSLTIQCQVDSQVTMMFWYRQQPGQSLTLIATANQGSEATYESGFVIDKFPISRPNLTFSTLTVSNMSPEDSSIYLCSVARQAPGNTIYFGEGSWLTVV.

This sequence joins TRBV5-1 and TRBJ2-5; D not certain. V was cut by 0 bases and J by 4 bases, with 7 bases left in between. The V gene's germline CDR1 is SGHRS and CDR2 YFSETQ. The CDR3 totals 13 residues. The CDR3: CASSLEVAETQYF. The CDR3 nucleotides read TGCGCCAGCAGCTTGGAAGTAGCAGAGACCCAGTACTTC.

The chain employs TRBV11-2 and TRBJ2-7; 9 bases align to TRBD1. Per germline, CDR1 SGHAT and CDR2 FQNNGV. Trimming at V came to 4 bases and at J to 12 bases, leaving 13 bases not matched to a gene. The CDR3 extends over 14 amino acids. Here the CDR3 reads CASSSTATTGGLYF. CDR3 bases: TGTGCCAGCAGCTCCACCGCGACGACAGGGGGACTGTACTTC.

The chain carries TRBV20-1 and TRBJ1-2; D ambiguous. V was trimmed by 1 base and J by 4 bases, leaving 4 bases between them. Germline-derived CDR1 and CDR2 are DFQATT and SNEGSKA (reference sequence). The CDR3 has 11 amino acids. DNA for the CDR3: TGCAGTGCTAGAGGACTCTATGGCTACACCTTC. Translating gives CSARGLYGYTF.

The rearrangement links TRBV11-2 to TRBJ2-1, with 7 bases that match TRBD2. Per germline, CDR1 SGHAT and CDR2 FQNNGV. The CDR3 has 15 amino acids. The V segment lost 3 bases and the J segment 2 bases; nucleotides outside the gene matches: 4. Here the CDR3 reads CASSFGGSTYNEQFF. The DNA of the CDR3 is TGTGCCAGCAGCTTTGGCGGGAGTACCTACAATGAGCAGTTCTTC.

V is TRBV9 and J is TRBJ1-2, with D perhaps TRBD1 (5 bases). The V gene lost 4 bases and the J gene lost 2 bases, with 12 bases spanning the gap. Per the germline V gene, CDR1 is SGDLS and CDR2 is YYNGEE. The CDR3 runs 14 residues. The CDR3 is CASSPRDANYGYTF. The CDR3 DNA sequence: TGTGCCAGCAGCCCCCGGGACGCGAACTATGGCTACACCTTC.

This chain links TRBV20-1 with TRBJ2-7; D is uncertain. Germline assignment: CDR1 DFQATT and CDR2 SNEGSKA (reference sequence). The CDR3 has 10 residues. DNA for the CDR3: TGCAGAGCTGGGGACTACGAGCAGTACTTC. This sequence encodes CRAGDYEQYF.

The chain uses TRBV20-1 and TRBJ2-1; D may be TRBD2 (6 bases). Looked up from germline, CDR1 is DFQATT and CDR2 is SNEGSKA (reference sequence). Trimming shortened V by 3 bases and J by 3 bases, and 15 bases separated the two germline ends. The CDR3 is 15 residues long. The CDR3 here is CSASHRDSRYNEQFF. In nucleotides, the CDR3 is TGCAGTGCTAGCCACCGGGACTCACGCTACAATGAGCAGTTCTTC.

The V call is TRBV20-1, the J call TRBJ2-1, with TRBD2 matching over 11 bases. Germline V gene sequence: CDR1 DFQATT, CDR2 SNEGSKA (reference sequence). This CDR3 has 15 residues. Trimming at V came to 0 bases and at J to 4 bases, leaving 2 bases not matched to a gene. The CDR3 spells CSARETSGSYNEQFF. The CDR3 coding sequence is TGCAGTGCTAGAGAAACTAGCGGGAGTTACAATGAGCAGTTCTTC.

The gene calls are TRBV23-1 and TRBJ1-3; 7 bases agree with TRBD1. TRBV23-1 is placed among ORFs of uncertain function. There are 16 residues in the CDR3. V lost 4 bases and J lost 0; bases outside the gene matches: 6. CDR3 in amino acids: CASSLTGIYSGNTIYF. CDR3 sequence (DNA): TGCGCCAGCAGTCTGACAGGGATATACTCTGGAAACACCATATATTTT.

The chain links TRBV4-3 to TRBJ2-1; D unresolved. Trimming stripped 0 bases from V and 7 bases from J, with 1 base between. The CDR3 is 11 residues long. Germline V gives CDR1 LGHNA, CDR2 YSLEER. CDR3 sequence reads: CASSQENEQFF. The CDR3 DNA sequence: TGCGCCAGCAGCCAAGAGAATGAGCAGTTCTTC.

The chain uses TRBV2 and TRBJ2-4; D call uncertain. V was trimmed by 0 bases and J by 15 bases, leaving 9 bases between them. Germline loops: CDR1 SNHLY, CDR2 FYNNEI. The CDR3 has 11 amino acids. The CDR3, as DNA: TGTGCCAGCAGTGAAGCGCGGAGTCTGTACTTC. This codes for CASSEARSLYF. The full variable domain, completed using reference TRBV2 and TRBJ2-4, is EPEVTQTPSHQVTQMGQEVILRCVPISNHLYFYWYRQILGQKVEFLVSFYNNEISEKSEIFDDQFSVERPDGSNFTLKIRSTKLEDSAMYFCASSEARSLYFGAGTRLSVL.

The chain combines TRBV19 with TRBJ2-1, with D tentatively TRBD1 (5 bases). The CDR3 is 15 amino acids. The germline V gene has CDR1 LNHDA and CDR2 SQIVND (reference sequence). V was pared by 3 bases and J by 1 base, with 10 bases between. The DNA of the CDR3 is TGTGCCAGTAGTATCTTCCAGGGTTCCTACAATGAGCAGTTCTTC. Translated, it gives CASSIFQGSYNEQFF.

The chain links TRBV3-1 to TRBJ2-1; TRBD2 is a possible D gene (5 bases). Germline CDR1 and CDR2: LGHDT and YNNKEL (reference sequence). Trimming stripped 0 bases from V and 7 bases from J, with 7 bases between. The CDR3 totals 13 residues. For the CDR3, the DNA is TGTGCCAGCAGCCAAGATTCGGGAAATGAGCAGTTCTTC. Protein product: CASSQDSGNEQFF.

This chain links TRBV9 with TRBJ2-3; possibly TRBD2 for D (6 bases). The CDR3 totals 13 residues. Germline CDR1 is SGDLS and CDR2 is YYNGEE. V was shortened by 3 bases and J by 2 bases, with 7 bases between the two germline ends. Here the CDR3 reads CASSADYTDTQYF. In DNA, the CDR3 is TGTGCCAGCAGCGCGGACTACACAGATACGCAGTATTTT.

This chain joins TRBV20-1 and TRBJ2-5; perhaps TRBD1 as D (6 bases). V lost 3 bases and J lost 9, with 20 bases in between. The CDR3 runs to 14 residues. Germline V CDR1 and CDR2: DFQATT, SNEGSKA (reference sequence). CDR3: CSASRDMGRMSQYF. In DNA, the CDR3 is TGCAGTGCTAGCCGGGACATGGGTCGAATGTCCCAGTACTTC.